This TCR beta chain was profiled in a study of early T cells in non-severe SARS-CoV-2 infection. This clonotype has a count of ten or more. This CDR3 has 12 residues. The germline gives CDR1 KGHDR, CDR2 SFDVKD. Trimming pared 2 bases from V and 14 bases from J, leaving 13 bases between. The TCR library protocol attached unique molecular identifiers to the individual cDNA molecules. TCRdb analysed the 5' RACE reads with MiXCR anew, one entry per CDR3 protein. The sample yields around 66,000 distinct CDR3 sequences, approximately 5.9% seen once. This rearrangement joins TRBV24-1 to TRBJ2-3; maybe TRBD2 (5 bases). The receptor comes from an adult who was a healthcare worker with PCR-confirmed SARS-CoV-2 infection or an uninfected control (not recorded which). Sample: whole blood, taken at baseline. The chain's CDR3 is CATSDSGSRPYF. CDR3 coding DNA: TGTGCCACCAGTGATTCGGGATCCCGACCGTATTTT.